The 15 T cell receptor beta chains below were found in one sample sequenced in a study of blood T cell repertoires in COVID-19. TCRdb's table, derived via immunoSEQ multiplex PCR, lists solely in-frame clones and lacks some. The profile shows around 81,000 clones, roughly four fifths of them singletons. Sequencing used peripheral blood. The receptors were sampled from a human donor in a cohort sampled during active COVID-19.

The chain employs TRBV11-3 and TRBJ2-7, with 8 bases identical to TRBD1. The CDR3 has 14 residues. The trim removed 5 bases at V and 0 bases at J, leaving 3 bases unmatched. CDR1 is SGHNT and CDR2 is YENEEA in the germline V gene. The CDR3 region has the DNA TGTGCCAGCAGCCGGGACAGGAGCTCCTACGAGCAGTACTTC. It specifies CASSRDRSSYEQYF.

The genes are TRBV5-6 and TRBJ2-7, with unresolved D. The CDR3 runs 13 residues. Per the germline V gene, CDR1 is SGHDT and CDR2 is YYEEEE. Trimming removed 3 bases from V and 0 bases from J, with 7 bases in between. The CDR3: CASSYSYSYEQYF. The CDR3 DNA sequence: TGTGCCAGCAGCTACAGCTACTCCTACGAGCAGTACTTC.

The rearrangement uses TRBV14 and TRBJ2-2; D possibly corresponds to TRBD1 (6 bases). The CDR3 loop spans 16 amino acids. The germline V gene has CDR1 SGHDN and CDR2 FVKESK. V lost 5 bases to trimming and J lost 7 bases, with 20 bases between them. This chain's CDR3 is CASSARMGASSGELFF. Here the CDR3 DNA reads TGTGCCAGCAGCGCGCGGATGGGGGCCAGCAGCGGGGAGCTGTTTTTT.

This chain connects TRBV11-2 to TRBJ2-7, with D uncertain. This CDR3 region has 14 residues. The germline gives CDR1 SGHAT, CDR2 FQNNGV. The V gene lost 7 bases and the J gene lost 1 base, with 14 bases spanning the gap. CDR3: CASTSQQKSYEQYF. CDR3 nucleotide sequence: TGTGCCAGCACCTCACAACAGAAGTCCTACGAGCAGTACTTC.

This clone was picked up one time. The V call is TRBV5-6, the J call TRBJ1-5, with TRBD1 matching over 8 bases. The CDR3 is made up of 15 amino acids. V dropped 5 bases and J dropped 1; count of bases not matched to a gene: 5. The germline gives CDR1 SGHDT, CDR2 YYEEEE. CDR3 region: CASSHTGGSNQPQHF. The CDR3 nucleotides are TGTGCCAGCAGTCATACAGGGGGGAGCAATCAGCCCCAGCATTTT.

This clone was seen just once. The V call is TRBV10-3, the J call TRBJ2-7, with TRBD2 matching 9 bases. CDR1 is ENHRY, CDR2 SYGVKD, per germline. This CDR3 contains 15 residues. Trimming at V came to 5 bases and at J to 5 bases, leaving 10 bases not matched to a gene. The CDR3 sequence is CAISRPGTSLNEQYF. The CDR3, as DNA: TGTGCCATCAGTCGACCCGGGACTAGCCTAAACGAGCAGTACTTC.

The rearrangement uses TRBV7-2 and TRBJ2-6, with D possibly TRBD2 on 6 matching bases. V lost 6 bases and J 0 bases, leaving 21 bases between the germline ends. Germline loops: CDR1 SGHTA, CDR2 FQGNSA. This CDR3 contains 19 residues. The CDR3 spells CASRREPGVRHSGANVLTF. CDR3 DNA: TGTGCCAGCAGACGGGAACCGGGGGTAAGGCACTCTGGGGCCAACGTCCTGACTTTC.

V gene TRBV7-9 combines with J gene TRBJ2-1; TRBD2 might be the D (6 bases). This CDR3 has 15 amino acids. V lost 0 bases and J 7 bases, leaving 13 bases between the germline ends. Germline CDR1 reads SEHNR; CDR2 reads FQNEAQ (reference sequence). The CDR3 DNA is TGTGCCAGCAGCTTAGCAGGGGAGGCTAAGAATGAGCAGTTCTTC. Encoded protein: CASSLAGEAKNEQFF.

The CDR3 is CASSHPGKQRLRNTEAFF. CDR3 nucleotides: TGCGCCAGCAGCCACCCAGGCAAACAGAGACTAAGGAACACTGAAGCTTTCTTT. J is TRBJ1-1 and V is TRBV4-1; no firm D call. Between the trimmed V and J ends, which lost 3 bases and 1 base, there was a span of 21 bases. CDR1 and CDR2 (germline): MGHRA, YSYEKL. This CDR3 has 18 amino acids.

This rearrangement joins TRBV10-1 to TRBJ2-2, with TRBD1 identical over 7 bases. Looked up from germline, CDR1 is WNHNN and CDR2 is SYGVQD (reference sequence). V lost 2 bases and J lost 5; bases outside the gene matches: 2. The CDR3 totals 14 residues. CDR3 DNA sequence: TGCGCCAGCAGTGAGACAGGGGAAACCGGGGAGCTGTTTTTT. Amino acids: CASSETGETGELFF.

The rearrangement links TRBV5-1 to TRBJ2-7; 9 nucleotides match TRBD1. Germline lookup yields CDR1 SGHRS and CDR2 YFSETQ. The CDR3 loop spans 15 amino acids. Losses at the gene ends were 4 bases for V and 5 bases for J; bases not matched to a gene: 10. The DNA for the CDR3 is TGCGCCAGCAGCGGAGGCACCGGGACAGGGCACGAGCAGTACTTC. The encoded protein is CASSGGTGTGHEQYF.

Here the CDR3 reads CASSPAGGSGNTIYF. The DNA of the CDR3 is TGCGCCAGCAGCCCCGCGGGGGGCTCAGGAAACACCATATATTTT. V usage is TRBV4-1 and J usage is TRBJ1-3; a weak D match, TRBD1 (6 bases). CDR1 is MGHRA, CDR2 YSYEKL, per germline. The CDR3 is 15 residues long. Between the trimmed V and J ends, which lost 4 bases and 4 bases, there was a span of 14 bases.

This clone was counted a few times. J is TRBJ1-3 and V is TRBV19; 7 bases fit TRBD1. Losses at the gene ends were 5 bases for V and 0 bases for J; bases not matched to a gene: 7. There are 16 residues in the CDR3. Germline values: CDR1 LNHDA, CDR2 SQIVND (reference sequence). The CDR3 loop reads CASSLRQGSSGNTIYF. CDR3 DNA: TGTGCCAGTAGTCTTCGACAGGGATCCTCTGGAAACACCATATATTTT.

The CDR3 protein is CASSSRENTEAFF. The CDR3 DNA reads as TGTGCCAGCAGCTCCCGGGAGAACACTGAAGCTTTCTTT. The gene calls are TRBV3-1 (or the pseudogene TRBV3-2) and TRBJ1-1; no firm D call. CDR1 and CDR2 (germline): LGHDT, YNNKEL (reference sequence). This CDR3 has 13 residues. Between the trimmed V and J ends, which lost 5 bases and 1 base, there was a span of 8 bases.

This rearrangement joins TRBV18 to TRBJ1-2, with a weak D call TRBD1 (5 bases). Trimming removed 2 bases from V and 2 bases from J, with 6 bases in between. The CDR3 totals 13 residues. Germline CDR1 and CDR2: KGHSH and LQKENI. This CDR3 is CASSPGGNYGYTF. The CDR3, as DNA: TGTGCCAGCTCACCAGGGGGGAACTATGGCTACACCTTC. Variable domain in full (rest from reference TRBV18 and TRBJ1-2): NAGVMQNPRHLVRRRGQEARLRCSPMKGHSHVYWYRQLPEEGLKFMVYLQKENIIDESGMPKERFSAEFPKEGPSILRIQQVVRGDSAAYFCASSPGGNYGYTFGSGTRLTVV.